What follows is one TCR beta chain and its context. The antigen it recognizes is unknown. No conserved phenylalanine or tryptophan is present at the end of the CDR3, so a read error is the likely explanation. This sample is drawn from a study of T cells in Graves' hyperthyroidism and ophthalmopathy (dated by TCRdb to the late 2010s). About the study as a whole: Peripheral blood samples were taken at initial diagnosis, before any treatment was given. The 75 to 100 discovery patients were randomly split 7:3 into training and test sets. Once sampling was done, hyperthyroidism patients were given methimazole at a starting dose of 30 mg daily, whereas ophthalmopathy patients were given high-dose intravenous methylprednisolone. TCR V-J signatures able to tell the groups apart were searched for in a discovery cohort of some 97 patients, of whom under 45 had Graves' ophthalmopathy and under 65 had stable Graves' hyperthyroidism. Thyroid tissue and blood T-cell repertoires from about six Graves' hyperthyroidism patients were also compared in the study. Prospective prediction of ophthalmopathy was tested in an independent validation cohort consisting of fewer than 20 hyperthyroidism patients and 15 or so patients who later progressed to ophthalmopathy. The paper reports TCR Vbeta CDR3 sequencing of more than 120 peripheral blood samples: over 40 ophthalmopathy, fewer than 80 hyperthyroidism and approximately 17 progressor patients. Results and caveats for the whole study, not just this receptor: During validation, the model predicted progression to ophthalmopathy a median of roughly 7.1 months ahead of onset, with almost 71% sensitivity and around 73% specificity. No statistical method was used to set the sample size in advance, and investigators knew the group allocation. Blood samples also contained most of the expanded thyroid clonotypes (frequency above 0.001), which suggests that blood repertoires may reflect thyroid immune responses. A 13 V-J signature model separated ophthalmopathy from stable hyperthyroidism, with 87.88% sensitivity and roughly 82% specificity in cross-validation and 80%/75% in testing.

Amplification of TCR beta CDR3 regions was carried out from RNA transcripts. A first-round RT-PCR of the TCR CDR3 used the HTBI primer set with the Qiagen OneStep RT-PCR kit. Libraries were constructed in a second round of multiplex PCR, after which size selection and purification were carried out. Sequencing of the libraries was done on an Illumina HiSeq2000 using paired-end 100 bp reads. The authors' analysis ran thus. SOAPnuke was used to process the raw data, throwing out any read that contained adapters or uncalled bases, had a mean Phred below 15, or lacked an exact constant-primer or identifier match. High-quality paired reads were merged using COPE v1.2.5, and each unique nucleotide sequence was defined as a clonotype. MiTCR v1.1 was used to align the clonotypes against IMGT TRBV, TRBD and TRBJ reference segments. The analysis included only V-J combinations with a frequency above 0.0001, which together covered more than 98% of the repertoires. The TCS score was defined as F50 (clonal expansion) divided by E x V (chaos), with BLOSUM62-based TCRdist calculated between CDR3 peptides within each V-J. Welch's t-statistics and random forest reduced several hundred V-J features to about 12, which were used in a naive Bayes classifier (R e1071). Using fastp at Q25 and MiXCR, TCRdb reprocessed the public reads and kept productive beta chains. Every entry covers one CDR3 protein and lists the most common genes and DNA from its rows. The V and J calls and clone size are TCRdb's, not the authors'. The sample contains nearly 600,000 distinct CDR3 sequences, 13% to 15% of them found a single time. The ten largest account for 7% to 9% of the sample.

Ophthalmopathy patients had moderately to severely active disease, with a Clinical Activity Score of 3 or more, a NOSPECS grade of 4 or more, and a disease duration of less than 3 months. Any patient with an uncontrolled infection, another autoimmune disease, pregnancy or lactation was excluded. Diagnoses were established on the basis of clinical symptoms, serum thyroxine and TRAb, thyroid ultrasound, and orbital computed tomography. Ficoll-Paque density gradient centrifugation was used to isolate PBMCs from about 10 ml of fresh peripheral blood. Trizol reagent was used to extract total RNA, and RNA quality was then checked on an Agilent 2100 Bioanalyzer. V and J are truncated by 4 bases and 2 bases respectively, leaving an intervening sequence of 14 bases. With termini counted, the CDR3 has 15 amino acids. The CDR3 DNA has 45 bases and is translated from base 1. The germline V gene (reference sequence) provides CDR1 SGHNT and CDR2 YYREEE.

Sequenced sample: blood. The chain uses TRBV5-4 and TRBJ2-3; matching of 6 bases hints at TRBD2 as the D gene. This clonotype was sampled from a woman aged 18-29 years with Graves' ophthalmopathy. The DNA is TGTGCCAGCAGCAAATGGCGGGACCACACAGATACGCAGTATCTT. The translation is CASSKWRDHTDTQYL.